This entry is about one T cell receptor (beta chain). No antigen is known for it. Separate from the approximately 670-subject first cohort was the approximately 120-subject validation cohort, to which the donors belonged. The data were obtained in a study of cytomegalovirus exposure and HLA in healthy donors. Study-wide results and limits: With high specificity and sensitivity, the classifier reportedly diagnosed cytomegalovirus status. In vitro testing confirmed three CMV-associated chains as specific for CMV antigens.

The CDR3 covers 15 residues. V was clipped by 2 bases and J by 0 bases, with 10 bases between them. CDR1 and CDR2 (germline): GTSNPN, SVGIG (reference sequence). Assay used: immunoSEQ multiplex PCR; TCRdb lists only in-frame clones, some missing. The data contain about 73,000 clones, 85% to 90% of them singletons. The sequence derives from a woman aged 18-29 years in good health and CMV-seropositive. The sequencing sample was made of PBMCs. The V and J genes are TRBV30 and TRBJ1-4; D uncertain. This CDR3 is CAWSKDFATNEKLFF. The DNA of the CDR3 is TGTGCCTGGAGTAAGGACTTTGCAACTAATGAAAAACTGTTTTTT.